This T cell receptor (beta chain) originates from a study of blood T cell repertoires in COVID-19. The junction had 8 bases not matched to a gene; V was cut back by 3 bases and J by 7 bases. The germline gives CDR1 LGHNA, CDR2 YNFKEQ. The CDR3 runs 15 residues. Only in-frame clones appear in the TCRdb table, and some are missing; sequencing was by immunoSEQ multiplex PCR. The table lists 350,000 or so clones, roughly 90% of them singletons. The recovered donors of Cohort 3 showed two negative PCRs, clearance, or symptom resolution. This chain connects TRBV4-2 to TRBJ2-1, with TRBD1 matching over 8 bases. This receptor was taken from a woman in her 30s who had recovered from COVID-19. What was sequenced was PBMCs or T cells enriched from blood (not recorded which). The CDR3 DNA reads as TGTGCCAGCAGCCAGGACAGGGTCATGGTGAATGAGCAGTTCTTC. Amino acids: CASSQDRVMVNEQFF.